This T cell receptor beta chain was identified during a study of molecular identifiers for immune sequencing clone quantification. Across the study: For replicates, RNA isolated from approximately 20,000 or 98,000 naive CD8 cells was divided into five portions, of which four were sequenced.

The table lists this clonotype with many counts. The antigen remains undetermined. Study conclusions and caveats: Clones above 20 RNA copies contained over 97% of effector molecules and under 1% of naive molecules.

It was with previously described methods and listed TCR primers that bulk TCR libraries were made. TCRdb redid the calling of the PCR reads with MiXCR, one entry per CDR3 protein. The sample includes some 65,000 distinct CDR3 sequences, approximately 17% of them seen just once. The naive CD8 libraries originated from between roughly 17,000 and 1,100,000 sorted cells and drew on 10%, 30% or 50% RNA. CDR3 length: 12 amino acids. The V and J ends lost 5 bases and 2 bases respectively, with 10 bases between them. CDR1 GTSNPN and CDR2 SVGIG come from the germline V gene (reference sequence). The sequencing input was naive CD8+ T cells from blood, with Jurkat cell RNA spiked in. Subset: FACS-sorted CD8+CD4-CCR7+CD45RA+ naive T cells. The V call is TRBV30, the J call TRBJ2-7; weak D call: TRBD1 (6 bases). The sequence came from a human donor in good health. Some libraries in this study had Jurkat cell RNA spiked in. The CDR3 DNA is TGTGCCTGGCGTAAGGGGGCCTACGAGCAGTACTTC. It is translated as CAWRKGAYEQYF.